These 30 T cell receptor beta chains were all obtained from the same sample, sequenced in a study of response to subunit inactivated influenza vaccine listed by TCRdb under 2018. Libraries were constructed by RT-PCR. TCRdb records Illumina HiSeq 2500 as the sequencer. TCRdb reprocessing: public reads trimmed at Q25 with fastp, clones called with MiXCR, in-frame beta chains kept. Every distinct CDR3 protein forms one entry, paired with its most common genes and DNA. The sample yields around 300,000 distinct CDR3 sequences; 20% to 25% were counted once. Jointly, the top ten make up about 9.3% of the sample. The sample here was PBMCs from blood, taken about 20 months after vaccination. Receptors were obtained from a man between 50 and 75 years old who received an inactivated influenza vaccine. Donor details come from another sample of the same person, matched by shared clones.

The chain recombines TRBV19 with TRBJ1-6; TRBD1 aligns across 7 bases. The CDR3 totals 14 residues. Per the germline V gene, CDR1 is LNHDA and CDR2 is SQIVND (reference sequence). Trimming at V came to 7 bases and at J to 1 base, leaving 1 base not matched to a gene. The CDR3: CASTGGSYNSPLHF. The CDR3 nucleotides read TGTGCCAGTACAGGGGGATCCTATAATTCACCCCTCCACTTT.

In its sample, this clonotype was seen a few times. J is TRBJ1-4 and V is TRBV29-1, with 11 bases lining up with TRBD1. This CDR3 has 14 residues. Losses at the gene ends were 8 bases for V and 13 bases for J; bases not matched to a gene: 15. Germline-derived CDR1 and CDR2 are SQVTM and ANQGSEA. The CDR3 region has the DNA TGCAGCCCCCGAAGGGACAGGGGGGACTCTGGACTGTTTTTT. Its protein is CSPRRDRGDSGLFF.

This rearrangement joins TRBV19 to TRBJ1-6; D ambiguous. This CDR3 is 12 amino acids long. Trimming stripped 1 base from V and 12 bases from J, with 7 bases between. From germline, CDR1 is LNHDA and CDR2 SQIVND (reference sequence). CDR3 region: CASSIGGGPLHF. The DNA of the CDR3 is TGTGCCAGTAGTATAGGTGGAGGACCCCTCCACTTT.

V and J are TRBV10-3 and TRBJ2-2, with unresolved D. Per germline, CDR1 ENHRY and CDR2 SYGVKD. The CDR3 length is 11 residues. V was trimmed by 7 bases and J by 7 bases, leaving 7 bases between them. CDR3 bases: TGTGCCATCAAAAGGGTCGGGGAGCTGTTTTTT. Encoded protein: CAIKRVGELFF.

The V call is TRBV5-6, the J call TRBJ1-2; D is perhaps TRBD1 (5 bases). The V gene lost 4 bases and the J gene lost 2 bases, with 12 bases spanning the gap. The CDR3 covers 14 residues. The germline V gene has CDR1 SGHDT and CDR2 YYEEEE. In DNA form, the CDR3 reads TGTGCCAGCAGCCGTGTGACAGCGAACTATGGCTACACCTTC. Translation: CASSRVTANYGYTF.

This clonotype was recorded a few times. The V and J genes are TRBV28 and TRBJ2-3, with unresolved D. This CDR3 spans 10 amino acids. V was shortened by 6 bases and J by 6 bases, with 4 bases between the two germline ends. CDR1 and CDR2 (germline): MDHEN, SYDVKM. The CDR3 sequence: CASRDDTQYF. The CDR3 nucleotides read TGTGCCAGCAGGGATGATACGCAGTATTTT.

Ten or more counts support this clonotype. The V gene is TRBV7-9, the J gene TRBJ1-5; tentatively, D is TRBD1 (5 bases). Trimming shortened V by 1 base and J by 6 bases, and 10 bases separated the two germline ends. The CDR3 runs to 14 residues. Germline CDR1 and CDR2: SEHNR and FQNEAQ (reference sequence). The CDR3 here is CASSLGQGGQPQHF. DNA of the CDR3: TGTGCCAGCAGCTTAGGTCAGGGAGGTCAGCCCCAGCATTTT.

This clonotype was recorded only once. This chain uses TRBV10-3 with TRBJ2-1; D is ambiguous. The V and J ends lost 0 bases and 4 bases respectively, with 13 bases between them. There are 16 residues in the CDR3. The germline V gene has CDR1 ENHRY and CDR2 SYGVKD. This CDR3 reads CAISESILLHYNEQFF. CDR3 sequence (DNA): TGTGCCATCAGTGAGTCGATACTCCTCCATTACAATGAGCAGTTCTTC.

The genes are TRBV24-1 and TRBJ2-3; 9 nucleotides match TRBD1. The CDR3 is 16 residues long. Germline V gene data show CDR1 as KGHDR and CDR2 as SFDVKD. V was pared by 4 bases and J by 0 bases, with 4 bases of the junction left unmatched. CDR3 protein: CATSDWGQGSTDTQYF. CDR3 nucleotide sequence: TGTGCCACCAGTGACTGGGGACAGGGAAGCACAGATACGCAGTATTTT.

This clonotype was recorded many times. V is TRBV24-1 and J is TRBJ2-1; TRBD1 is a possible D gene (6 bases). V was clipped by 4 bases and J by 0 bases, with 12 bases between them. The germline V gene encodes CDR1 KGHDR and CDR2 SFDVKD. CDR3 length: 16 amino acids. The CDR3 sequence: CATSDQRTASYNEQFF. The CDR3 coding sequence is TGTGCCACCAGTGACCAGAGGACAGCCTCCTACAATGAGCAGTTCTTC.

This clonotype was seen repeatedly, ten times or more. The chain links TRBV4-2 to TRBJ2-2; TRBD1 agrees at 8 bases. Per germline, CDR1 LGHNA and CDR2 YNFKEQ. The J segment lost 6 bases and the V segment lost 6 bases, leaving 9 bases of the junction unmatched. This CDR3 has 15 residues. The CDR3 reads CASRRGQGIAGELFF. DNA for the CDR3: TGTGCCAGCAGAAGAGGACAGGGAATTGCCGGGGAGCTGTTTTTT.

The V gene is TRBV7-8, the J gene TRBJ2-1; no firm D call. Germline V lookup: CDR1 SGHVS, CDR2 FQNEAQ. V lost 4 bases and J lost 7, with 11 bases in between. CDR3 length equals 13 residues. The CDR3 loop reads CASSYNTENEQFF. The CDR3, as DNA: TGTGCCAGCAGCTACAACACTGAAAATGAGCAGTTCTTC.

This clonotype was counted between two and nine times. The chain has TRBV3-1 and TRBJ2-7, with TRBD2 as a possible D gene (6 bases). V was shortened by 3 bases and J by 2 bases, with 8 bases between the two germline ends. CDR1 is LGHDT and CDR2 is YNNKEL in the germline V gene (reference sequence). CDR3 length: 13 residues. The CDR3 region has the DNA TGTGCCAGCAGCCACGGGAGAACCTACGAGCAGTACTTC. It codes for CASSHGRTYEQYF.

The chain uses TRBV10-3 and TRBJ2-7; D is undetermined. V dropped 4 bases and J dropped 6 bases, with 16 bases sitting between them. This CDR3 has 14 residues. Germline CDR1 and CDR2: ENHRY and SYGVKD. For the CDR3, the DNA is TGTGCCATCAGTGGGCGAGAGTCTCAAGGCGAGCAGTACTTC. Its translation is CAISGRESQGEQYF.

The chain combines TRBV28 with TRBJ1-3; D gene ambiguous. CDR3 size: 16 residues. The V end was cut by 5 bases, the J end by 2 bases, with 16 bases between. CDR1 is MDHEN and CDR2 is SYDVKM in the germline V gene. CDR3 region: CASSPRIRLAGNTIYF. As DNA, the CDR3 is TGTGCCAGCAGTCCCCGTATCAGACTCGCTGGAAACACCATATATTTT.

The chain links TRBV6-2 or TRBV6-3 to TRBJ2-5; D is undetermined. The CDR3 has 12 amino acids. Trimming left V 2 bases short and J 5 bases short, with 6 bases between. Germline V gene data show CDR1 as MNHEY and CDR2 as SVGEGT. CDR3 residues: CASSYGPETQYF. The CDR3, as DNA: TGTGCCAGCAGTTACGGGCCGGAGACCCAGTACTTC.

This chain connects TRBV5-1 to TRBJ1-2; D unclear. Trimming pared 8 bases from V and 6 bases from J, leaving 20 bases between. CDR1 and CDR2 (germline): SGHRS, YFSETQ. The CDR3 runs 14 residues. In nucleotides, the CDR3 is TGCGCCAGTACTACCGGGAGTTATGATCATGGCTACACCTTC. Protein sequence: CASTTGSYDHGYTF. The full variable domain, in which reference TRBV5-1 and TRBJ1-2 provide the parts outside the CDR3, is KAGVTQTPRYLIKTRGQQVTLSCSPISGHRSVSWYQQTPGQGLQFLFEYFSETQRNKGNFPGRFSGRQFSNSRSEMNVSTLELGDSALYLCASTTGSYDHGYTFGSGTRLTVV.

The table lists this clonotype with a few counts. The rearrangement joins TRBV18 to TRBJ1-3; unclear D gene. This CDR3 is 15 amino acids long. Trimming removed 3 bases from V and 0 bases from J, with 9 bases in between. CDR1 is KGHSH and CDR2 is LQKENI in the germline V gene. CDR3 loop: CASSPKAFSGNTIYF. CDR3 nucleotide sequence: TGTGCCAGCTCACCGAAGGCATTCTCTGGAAACACCATATATTTT.

This clonotype was seen many times. The J gene is TRBJ1-3, the V gene TRBV7-8; D is undetermined. Germline values: CDR1 SGHVS, CDR2 FQNEAQ. The CDR3 has 15 residues. The V gene lost 1 base and the J gene lost 0 bases, with 7 bases spanning the gap. CDR3 nucleotide sequence: TGTGCCAGCAGCTTAGGTTGGACCTCTGGAAACACCATATATTTT. This codes for CASSLGWTSGNTIYF.

This rearrangement joins TRBV28 to TRBJ2-1; TRBD2 matches at 8 bases. Unmatched junction bases numbered 9, after V lost 9 bases and J lost 8 bases. Germline loops: CDR1 MDHEN, CDR2 SYDVKM. The CDR3 runs 13 residues. CDR3 coding DNA: TGTGCCAGGGGGGCGGGAGGCCCCTATGAGCAGTTCTTC. It yields the protein CARGAGGPYEQFF.

The V call is TRBV5-1, the J call TRBJ2-1, with 7 bases that match TRBD1. The CDR3 is 16 amino acids. Per germline, CDR1 SGHRS and CDR2 YFSETQ. Trimming removed 5 bases from V and 0 bases from J; junction bases left unmatched: 8. The CDR3 nucleotides are TGCGCCAGCAGAAGAGGACAGGTGAGCTCCTACAATGAGCAGTTCTTC. Translating it yields CASRRGQVSSYNEQFF.

This clonotype was counted only a few times. The chain joins TRBV28 to TRBJ2-4; maybe TRBD1 (6 bases). V lost 7 bases to trimming and J lost 5 bases, with 15 bases between them. Germline CDR1 reads MDHEN; CDR2 reads SYDVKM. This CDR3 is 14 amino acids long. As DNA, the CDR3 is TGTGCCAGCACCCGTTCAGGGGCGGAAAACATTCAGTACTTC. It yields the protein CASTRSGAENIQYF.

The genes are TRBV7-2 and TRBJ2-5; D is unresolved. V dropped 5 bases and J dropped 5 bases, with 12 bases sitting between them. Germline V CDR1 and CDR2: SGHTA, FQGNSA. CDR3 size: 13 residues. The CDR3 is CASSRVARETQYF. CDR3 sequence (DNA): TGTGCCAGCAGCCGAGTAGCTCGGGAGACCCAGTACTTC.

The chain links TRBV6-2 or TRBV6-3 to TRBJ1-1, with a tentative D call TRBD1 (5 bases). V was cut by 2 bases and J by 0 bases, with 7 bases left in between. Germline assignment: CDR1 MNHEY and CDR2 SVGEGT. The CDR3 contains 14 residues. The CDR3 region is CASSYTGLNTEAFF. The CDR3 DNA reads as TGTGCCAGCAGTTACACGGGGCTGAACACTGAAGCTTTCTTT.

This clonotype was seen once. The V and J genes are TRBV13 and TRBJ2-6, with D hard to call. V was clipped by 5 bases and J by 0 bases, with 11 bases between them. This CDR3 has 16 residues. Germline loops: CDR1 PRHDT, CDR2 FYEKMQ (reference sequence). For the CDR3, the DNA is TGTGCCAGCAGCCCGGCCATCAACTCTGGGGCCAACGTCCTGACTTTC. This codes for CASSPAINSGANVLTF.

The sample holds a few counts of this clonotype. V usage is TRBV24-1 and J usage is TRBJ2-3, with 8 nucleotides matching TRBD2. The CDR3 contains 15 residues. In germline, CDR1 is KGHDR, CDR2 SFDVKD. V gave up 3 bases and J gave up 5 bases; unmatched junction bases: 6. CDR3 sequence reads: CATSDPGTSGDTQYF. For the CDR3, the DNA is TGTGCCACCAGTGATCCCGGGACTAGTGGAGATACGCAGTATTTT.

This clonotype has just a few counts. The V gene is TRBV6-5, the J gene TRBJ1-1; 10 bases are shared with TRBD1. In germline, CDR1 is MNHEY, CDR2 SVGAGI. The CDR3 contains 16 residues. V shed 5 bases, J shed 0 bases, and the junction held 6 bases outside the gene matches. The CDR3 protein is CASSDRGRKMNTEAFF. The CDR3, as DNA: TGTGCCAGCAGTGACAGGGGGCGGAAGATGAACACTGAAGCTTTCTTT.

The V gene is TRBV18, the J gene TRBJ1-1; a weak D match, TRBD1 (5 bases). The CDR3 consists of 13 residues. The V gene lost 1 base and the J gene lost 6 bases, with 9 bases spanning the gap. The V gene's germline CDR1 is KGHSH and CDR2 LQKENI. CDR3 residues: CASSPLVGAEAFF. In nucleotides, the CDR3 is TGTGCCAGCTCACCACTGGTAGGGGCTGAAGCTTTCTTT.

The chain carries TRBV6-2 or TRBV6-3 and TRBJ1-2; no firm D call. The CDR3 length is 11 residues. V lost 5 bases, J lost 9 bases, and 10 bases lay in between. In germline, CDR1 is MNHEY, CDR2 SVGEGT. The CDR3 is CASSGGNCYTF. The CDR3 nucleotides are TGTGCCAGCAGTGGAGGTAATTGCTACACCTTC.

There are a few counts of this clonotype. The chain combines TRBV10-3 with TRBJ1-1; 7 nucleotides line up with TRBD1. Germline loops: CDR1 ENHRY, CDR2 SYGVKD. The CDR3 runs 13 residues. V was clipped by 6 bases and J by 6 bases; unmatched bases: 7. The CDR3 coding sequence is TGTGCCATCAGAGACAGGGTTGAATCTGAAGCTTTCTTT. It encodes CAIRDRVESEAFF.